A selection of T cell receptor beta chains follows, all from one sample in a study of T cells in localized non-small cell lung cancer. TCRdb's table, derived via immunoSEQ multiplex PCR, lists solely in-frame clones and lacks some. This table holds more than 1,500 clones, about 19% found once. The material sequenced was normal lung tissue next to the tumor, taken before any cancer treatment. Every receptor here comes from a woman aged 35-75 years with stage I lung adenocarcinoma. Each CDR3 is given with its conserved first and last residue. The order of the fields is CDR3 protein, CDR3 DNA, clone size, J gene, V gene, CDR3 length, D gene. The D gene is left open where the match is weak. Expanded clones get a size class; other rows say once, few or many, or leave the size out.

CDR3 protein: CASSSRSGTGASDPSYEQYF
CDR3 DNA: TGTGCCAGCAGCAGCAGGTCCGGGACAGGGGCCTCCGACCCTTCCTACGAGCAGTACTTC
clone size: few
J gene: TRBJ2-7
V gene: TRBV2
CDR3 length: 20
D gene: TRBD1

CDR3 protein: CASRGGQGGNQPQHF
CDR3 DNA: TGTGCCAGTAGGGGGGGACAGGGAGGCAATCAGCCCCAGCATTTT
clone size: NA
J gene: TRBJ1-5
V gene: TRBV19
CDR3 length: 15
D gene: TRBD1

CDR3 protein: CASSYSDSGNTIYF
CDR3 DNA: TGTGCCAGCAGTTACTCCGACAGTGGAAACACCATATATTTT
clone size: NA
J gene: TRBJ1-3
V gene: TRBV6-8
CDR3 length: 14
D gene: NA

CDR3 protein: CASSRTSGGTYNEQFF
CDR3 DNA: TGCGCCAGCAGCCGCACTAGCGGGGGTACCTACAATGAGCAGTTCTTC
clone size: NA
J gene: TRBJ2-1
V gene: TRBV1
CDR3 length: 16
D gene: NA

CDR3 protein: CASSYQGDEQFF
CDR3 DNA: TGTGCCAGCAGTTATCAGGGAGATGAGCAGTTCTTC
clone size: medium-sized
J gene: TRBJ2-1
V gene: TRBV6-8
CDR3 length: 12
D gene: NA

CDR3 protein: CASSEWDSPYEQYF
CDR3 DNA: TGTGCCAGCAGCGAGTGGGACAGCCCCTACGAGCAGTACTTC
clone size: NA
J gene: TRBJ2-7
V gene: TRBV9
CDR3 length: 14
D gene: TRBD1

CDR3 protein: CASSFKRNTGELFF
CDR3 DNA: TGTGCCAGCAGCTTTAAGAGGAACACCGGGGAGCTGTTTTTT
clone size: NA
J gene: TRBJ2-2
V gene: TRBV11-3
CDR3 length: 14
D gene: NA

CDR3 protein: CASSLGTGGPEAFF
CDR3 DNA: TGTGCCAGCAGCTTAGGGACGGGAGGACCTGAAGCTTTCTTT
clone size: few
J gene: TRBJ1-1
V gene: TRBV11-3
CDR3 length: 14
D gene: NA

CDR3 protein: CASSLTKILGGELFF
CDR3 DNA: TGTGCCAGCAGCTTGACCAAGATTTTAGGCGGGGAGCTGTTTTTT
clone size: few
J gene: TRBJ2-2
V gene: TRBV11-3
CDR3 length: 15
D gene: NA

CDR3 protein: CVSRDRAYEQYF
CDR3 DNA: TGTGTCTCCCGGGACAGGGCCTACGAGCAGTACTTC
clone size: NA
J gene: TRBJ2-7
V gene: TRBV6-8
CDR3 length: 12
D gene: TRBD1

CDR3 protein: CASAGNFEQYF
CDR3 DNA: TGTGCCAGCGCGGGGAACTTCGAGCAGTACTTC
clone size: NA
J gene: TRBJ2-7
V gene: TRBV6-7
CDR3 length: 11
D gene: NA

CDR3 protein: CASSVAPGLETQYF
CDR3 DNA: TGTGCCAGCAGCGTAGCCCCAGGGCTCGAGACCCAGTACTTC
clone size: few
J gene: TRBJ2-5
V gene: TRBV9
CDR3 length: 14
D gene: NA

CDR3 protein: CASSLLQTWVDGYTF
CDR3 DNA: TGTGCCAGCTCACTCCTACAGACTTGGGTGGACGGCTACACCTTC
clone size: NA
J gene: TRBJ1-2
V gene: TRBV18
CDR3 length: 15
D gene: NA

CDR3 protein: CSVEGTVNNEQFF
CDR3 DNA: TGCAGCGTTGAAGGGACAGTAAACAATGAGCAGTTCTTC
clone size: NA
J gene: TRBJ2-1
V gene: TRBV29-1
CDR3 length: 13
D gene: NA

CDR3 protein: CASSLRRGGGETQYF
CDR3 DNA: TGTGCCAGCAGCTTGCGGCGGGGGGGCGGAGAGACCCAGTACTTC
clone size: NA
J gene: TRBJ2-5
V gene: TRBV11-3
CDR3 length: 15
D gene: TRBD2

CDR3 protein: CASSSSTEGTPGELFF
CDR3 DNA: NA
clone size: NA
J gene: TRBJ2-2
V gene: TRBV9
CDR3 length: 16
D gene: NA

CDR3 protein: CASSPGRGRRTNEKLFF
CDR3 DNA: TGTGCCAGCAGCCCAGGGCGGGGGCGGAGGACTAATGAAAAACTGTTTTTT
clone size: few
J gene: TRBJ1-4
V gene: TRBV11-3
CDR3 length: 17
D gene: NA

CDR3 protein: CASRSGRSGNTIYF
CDR3 DNA: TGTGCCAGCAGATCAGGGCGCTCTGGAAACACCATATATTTT
clone size: few
J gene: TRBJ1-3
V gene: TRBV6-8
CDR3 length: 14
D gene: NA